This T cell receptor (beta chain) was observed in a study of T cells after yellow fever vaccination. Study-wide results and caveats: Boosting was followed by the reappearance of most primary-vaccination clones (around 95% CD4, about 90% CD8).

5'RACE template switching produced TCR cDNA carrying a universal primer site and UMIs. TCRdb independently ran MiXCR on the 5' RACE reads; one entry per CDR3 protein. The profile shows 300,000 to 350,000 distinct CDR3 sequences, approximately 12% of them singletons. CDR3 length: 15 amino acids. Per the germline V gene, CDR1 is SGHVS and CDR2 is FNYEAQ. Between the trimmed V and J ends, which lost 5 bases and 5 bases, there was a span of 18 bases. Concerning this clonotype itself: The antigen is undetermined.

The chain couples TRBV7-6 to TRBJ1-2; tentative D call: TRBD1 (5 bases). The material sequenced was CD4+ T cells sorted from PBMCs, taken 45 days after the yellow fever booster vaccination. This clonotype was sampled from a young man who received the YFV17D yellow fever vaccine. CDR3: CASSTGRIRRYGYTF. CDR3 bases: TGTGCCAGCAGCACGGGACGGATCCGCCGTTATGGCTACACCTTC.